Detailed here is one T cell receptor (beta chain). The antigen remains unidentified. The data belong to a study of T cell repertoires in cytomegalovirus infection. On the study more broadly: Signatures in public TCR beta sequences pointed to both CMV infection and matching HLA type.

General study findings and limits: It was HLA-C-restricted CMV-specific TCR beta clonotypes that dominated the response ex vivo. Identification of carriers of CMV plus the relevant HLA was achieved through cumulative public TCR beta family frequency.

One entry per CDR3 protein results from TCRdb running MiXCR on the reads. The sample lists approximately 260,000 distinct CDR3 sequences; about 15% were seen once. This receptor was identified in a human donor in good health (CMV status not recorded). Some clones in this sample may be carry-over from other donors' samples. Sequencing was carried out using CD8+ T cells from PBMCs.

DNA for the CDR3: TGTGCCAGCAGGATAGTAAGCGATGAGCAGTTCTTC. Its translation is CASRIVSDEQFF. This chain connects TRBV6-6 to TRBJ2-1; D uncertain. The CDR3 covers 12 residues. Germline-derived CDR1 and CDR2 are MNHNY and SVGAGI (reference sequence). V lost 6 bases and J 8 bases, leaving 11 bases between the germline ends.